The 20 T cell receptor beta chains listed next were all sequenced from one sample in a study of cytomegalovirus exposure and HLA in healthy donors. The PCR made use of 60 Vbeta and 13 Jbeta primers. The protocol was immunoSEQ multiplex PCR, while the TCRdb copy is restricted to in-frame clones and leaves out a portion. The sample has roughly 150,000 clones; nearly 80% are singletons. Sequencing used PBMCs. Source of these receptors: a middle-aged woman in good health and CMV-seronegative.

For the CDR3, the DNA is TGTGCCAACTTATTAGGGGAAAGGACAGATACGCAGTATTTT. Its translation is CANLLGERTDTQYF. The chain joins TRBV2 to TRBJ2-3, with D perhaps TRBD1 (5 bases). CDR3 length equals 14 residues. Germline-derived CDR1 and CDR2 are SNHLY and FYNNEI. The V gene lost 10 bases and the J gene lost 3 bases, with 17 bases spanning the gap.

CDR3 coding DNA: TGTGCCAGCAGTCCATTTGTGTCCAGCGGGAGAGATACGCAGTATTTT. Encoded protein: CASSPFVSSGRDTQYF. The J gene is TRBJ2-3, the V gene TRBV7-8, with 8 bases aligning to TRBD2. Trimming took 6 bases from V and 5 from J; bases not matched to a gene: 13. The CDR3 has 16 residues. Germline values: CDR1 SGHVS, CDR2 FQNEAQ. Combining the CDR3 with reference TRBV7-8 and TRBJ2-3 gives the whole variable domain GAGVSQSPRYKVAKRGQDVALRCDPISGHVSLFWYQQALGQGPEFLTYFQNEAQLDKSGLPSDRFFAERPEGSVSTLKIQRTQQEDSAVYLCASSPFVSSGRDTQYFGPGTRLTVL.

The chain couples TRBV27 to TRBJ2-1, with D perhaps TRBD2 (6 bases). The V gene lost 3 bases and the J gene lost 5 bases, with 8 bases spanning the gap. The CDR3 runs to 13 residues. Germline V gives CDR1 MNHEY, CDR2 SMNVEV (reference sequence). CDR3 nucleotide sequence: TGTGCCAGCAGTTTGGGACTGAACAATGAGCAGTTCTTC. This gives the protein CASSLGLNNEQFF.

This chain joins TRBV7-3 and TRBJ1-2, with D perhaps matching TRBD1 (5 bases). This CDR3 contains 15 residues. Trimming took 2 bases from V and 8 from J, leaving 18 bases between them. Germline CDR1 is SGHTA and CDR2 is FQGTGA. The CDR3, as DNA: TGTGCCAGCAGCTTAGGGGGGGAGGCCGGGAACGGCTACACCTTC. This encodes CASSLGGEAGNGYTF.

The rearrangement joins TRBV4-2 to TRBJ2-3, with 7 bases that match TRBD2. There are 16 residues in the CDR3. Germline V lookup: CDR1 LGHNA, CDR2 YNFKEQ. The V segment lost 2 bases and the J segment 6 bases; nucleotides outside the gene matches: 11. The CDR3 sequence: CASSQRTSAMVDTQYF. CDR3 in DNA: TGTGCCAGCAGCCAACGGACTAGTGCCATGGTGGATACGCAGTATTTT.

Of note for this clone: Germline and junction disagree at one end, which may indicate a read error. The chain couples TRBV6-5 to TRBJ2-4, with 11 bases aligning to TRBD2. The CDR3 runs 15 residues. From germline, CDR1 is MNHEY and CDR2 SVGAGI. The CDR3 protein is CASSSASGGRNSQYF. The CDR3 DNA reads TGTGCCAGCAGTTCCGCTAGCGGGGGGCGAAACAGTCAGTACTTC.

As for this clone: A read error may produce the germline difference seen at one junction end. The chain employs TRBV7-9 and TRBJ2-7; a weak D match, TRBD1 (5 bases). This CDR3 comprises 15 residues. The germline gives CDR1 SEHNR, CDR2 FQNEAQ (reference sequence). CDR3 coding DNA: TGTTCCAGCAGCTTAGCAGGTGGGGCGACCTACGAGCAGTACTTC. The encoded protein is CSSSLAGGATYEQYF.

The chain carries TRBV4-1 and TRBJ1-5, with D perhaps matching TRBD1 (5 bases). The germline gives CDR1 MGHRA, CDR2 YSYEKL. The CDR3 length is 14 residues. The V gene lost 3 bases and the J gene lost 8 bases, with 14 bases spanning the gap. The CDR3 DNA follows: TGCGCCAGCAGCCACGGAGACAGCTCGGAGCCCCAGCATTTT. It codes for CASSHGDSSEPQHF.

On this clone itself: Other DNA sequences of this sample code for an identical CDR3. The chain has TRBV7-9 and TRBJ2-4; maybe TRBD2 (6 bases). The length of the CDR3 is 12 residues. V lost 1 base and J lost 13, with 11 bases in between. CDR1 SEHNR and CDR2 FQNEAQ come from the germline V gene (reference sequence). The CDR3 here is CASSLDAGRQYF. The DNA for the CDR3 is TGTGCCAGCAGCTTAGATGCGGGACGGCAGTACTTC.

V is TRBV6-6 and J is TRBJ2-2; the D gene is possibly TRBD1 (5 bases). Trimming pared 5 bases from V and 3 bases from J, leaving 13 bases between. Germline V gives CDR1 MNHNY, CDR2 SVGAGI (reference sequence). The CDR3 consists of 15 residues. In nucleotides, the CDR3 is TGTGCCAGCAGTACGGGCAGGGCCCACACCGGGGAGCTGTTTTTT. Residues: CASSTGRAHTGELFF.

The V and J genes are TRBV11-3 and TRBJ1-6; D call uncertain. CDR1 is SGHNT, CDR2 YENEEA, per germline. This CDR3 is 15 amino acids long. The V end was cut by 5 bases, the J end by 10 bases, with 18 bases between. DNA for the CDR3: TGTGCCAGCAGCACCGAGGGCGGGTTCAGGTCACCCCTCCACTTT. This sequence encodes CASSTEGGFRSPLHF.

This rearrangement joins TRBV7-3 to TRBJ1-1; D is uncertain. This CDR3 is built from 15 residues. The ends were cut back, 3 bases at V and 0 bases at J, with 11 bases in the middle. Per the germline V gene, CDR1 is SGHTA and CDR2 is FQGTGA. The CDR3 protein is CASSFAGMMNTEAFF. Here the CDR3 DNA reads TGTGCCAGCAGCTTCGCAGGAATGATGAACACTGAAGCTTTCTTT.

This CDR3 reads CASSEVSRPQASGYF. CDR3 DNA sequence: TGTGCCAGCAGTGAAGTATCTAGGCCCCAGGCGAGCGGGTACTTC. This chain joins TRBV2 and TRBJ2-7; TRBD2 is a possible D gene (5 bases). From germline, CDR1 is SNHLY and CDR2 FYNNEI. V lost 1 base and J 12 bases, leaving 22 bases between the germline ends. The CDR3 contains 15 residues. Filled out from reference TRBV2 and TRBJ2-7, the complete variable domain reads EPEVTQTPSHQVTQMGQEVILRCVPISNHLYFYWYRQILGQKVEFLVSFYNNEISEKSEIFDDQFSVERPDGSNFTLKIRSTKLEDSAMYFCASSEVSRPQASGYFGPGTRLTVT.

The chain combines TRBV19 with TRBJ2-5; 9 nucleotides agree with TRBD1. In germline, CDR1 is LNHDA, CDR2 SQIVND (reference sequence). The length of the CDR3 is 13 residues. After removal of 6 bases from V and 5 bases from J, the junction contained 4 bases not matched to a gene. The DNA of the CDR3 is TGTGCCAGTAGCCAGGACAGGGGTGAGACCCAGTACTTC. Its protein is CASSQDRGETQYF.

V gene TRBV5-1 combines with J gene TRBJ2-7; weak D call: TRBD1 (5 bases). The CDR3 runs to 14 residues. Looked up from germline, CDR1 is SGHRS and CDR2 is YFSETQ. V gave up 0 bases and J gave up 4 bases, with 11 bases separating them. CDR3 region: CASSLEPTAYEQYF. The CDR3 DNA reads TGCGCCAGCAGCTTGGAGCCGACAGCGTACGAGCAGTACTTC.

The sample holds a few counts of this clone. The V call is TRBV5-5, the J call TRBJ1-6, with D perhaps TRBD1 (6 bases). The CDR3 is 12 amino acids. Deletions cut 1 base from V and 17 bases from J, with 13 bases between. Per the germline V gene, CDR1 is SGHKS and CDR2 is YYEKEE (reference sequence). The CDR3 reads CASSLNQGRVHF. CDR3 nucleotide sequence: TGTGCCAGCAGCTTGAATCAGGGGAGGGTCCACTTT.

This chain links TRBV5-4 with TRBJ2-2, with 7 bases that match TRBD1. Trimming at V came to 5 bases and at J to 3 bases, leaving 4 bases not matched to a gene. Germline assignment: CDR1 SGHNT and CDR2 YYREEE (reference sequence). The CDR3 spans 14 residues. The CDR3 nucleotides are TGTGCCAGCAGTCACAGGGGAGACACCGGGGAGCTGTTTTTT. Its translation: CASSHRGDTGELFF.

This chain links TRBV5-1 with TRBJ2-1, with D perhaps matching TRBD1 (8 bases). The germline CDR1 and CDR2 sequences are SGHRS and YFSETQ. With 7 bases removed from V and 3 bases from J, the gap between germline ends came to 14 bases. The CDR3 loop spans 14 amino acids. Here the CDR3 DNA reads TGCGCCAGCCGAGCGGGACAGGACTACAATGAGCAGTTCTTC. Its protein is CASRAGQDYNEQFF. The full variable domain, rest sourced from reference TRBV5-1 and TRBJ2-1, is KAGVTQTPRYLIKTRGQQVTLSCSPISGHRSVSWYQQTPGQGLQFLFEYFSETQRNKGNFPGRFSGRQFSNSRSEMNVSTLELGDSALYLCASRAGQDYNEQFFGPGTRLTVL.

The rearrangement uses TRBV7-2 and TRBJ1-1, with D uncertain. This CDR3 has 13 residues. Germline V lookup: CDR1 SGHTA, CDR2 FQGNSA. V lost 2 bases and J 5 bases, leaving 9 bases between the germline ends. CDR3 protein: CASSLIPGTEAFF. CDR3 DNA sequence: TGTGCCAGCAGCTTAATTCCGGGTACTGAAGCTTTCTTT.

This clone was counted between two and nine times. The chain employs TRBV6-5 and TRBJ1-3; 7 bases are a match to TRBD1. J was trimmed by 0 bases and V by 7 bases; bases with no gene match: 6. The CDR3 totals 15 residues. Germline V gene data show CDR1 as MNHEY and CDR2 as SVGAGI. CDR3 DNA sequence: TGTGCCAGCAAAAAGGGGACAGCCTCTGGAAACACCATATATTTT. Amino acid sequence: CASKKGTASGNTIYF.